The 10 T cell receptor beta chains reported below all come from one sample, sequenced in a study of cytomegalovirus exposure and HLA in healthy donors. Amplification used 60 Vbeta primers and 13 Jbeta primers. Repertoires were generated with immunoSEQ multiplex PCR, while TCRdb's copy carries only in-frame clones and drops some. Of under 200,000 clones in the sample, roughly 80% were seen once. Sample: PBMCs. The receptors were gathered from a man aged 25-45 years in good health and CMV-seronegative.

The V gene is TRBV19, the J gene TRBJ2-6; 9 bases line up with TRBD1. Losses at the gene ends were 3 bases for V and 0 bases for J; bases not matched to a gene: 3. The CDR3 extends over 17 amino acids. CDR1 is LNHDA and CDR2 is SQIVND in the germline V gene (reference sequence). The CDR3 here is CASSILTGGSGANVLTF. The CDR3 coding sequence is TGTGCCAGTAGTATCCTGACAGGGGGCTCTGGGGCCAACGTCCTGACTTTC.

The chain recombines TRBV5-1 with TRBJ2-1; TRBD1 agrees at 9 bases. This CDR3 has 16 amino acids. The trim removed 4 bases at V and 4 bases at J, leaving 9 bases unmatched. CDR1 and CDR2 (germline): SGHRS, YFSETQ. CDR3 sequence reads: CASSPQGASLYNEQFF. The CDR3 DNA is TGCGCCAGCAGCCCACAGGGGGCCTCCCTTTACAATGAGCAGTTCTTC.

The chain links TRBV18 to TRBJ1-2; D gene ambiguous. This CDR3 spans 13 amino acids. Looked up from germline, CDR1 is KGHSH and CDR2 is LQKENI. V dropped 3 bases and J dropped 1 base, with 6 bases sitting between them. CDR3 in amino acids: CASSPLDNYGYTF. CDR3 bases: TGTGCCAGCTCACCCCTAGATAACTATGGCTACACCTTC.

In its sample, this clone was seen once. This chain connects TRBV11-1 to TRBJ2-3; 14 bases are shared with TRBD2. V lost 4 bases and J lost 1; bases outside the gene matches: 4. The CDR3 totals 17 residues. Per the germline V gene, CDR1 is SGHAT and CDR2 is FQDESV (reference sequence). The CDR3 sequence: CASSSGLAGGRTDTQYF. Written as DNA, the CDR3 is TGTGCCAGCAGCTCAGGACTAGCGGGAGGACGCACAGATACGCAGTATTTT.

For the CDR3, the DNA is TGTGCCAGCAGTGAATCGGAGACCCAGTACTTC. It translates to CASSESETQYF. This rearrangement joins TRBV6-1 to TRBJ2-5; D unresolved. Between the trimmed V and J ends, which lost 2 bases and 5 bases, there was a span of 3 bases. The germline V gene encodes CDR1 MNHNS and CDR2 SASEGT. The CDR3 runs 11 residues.

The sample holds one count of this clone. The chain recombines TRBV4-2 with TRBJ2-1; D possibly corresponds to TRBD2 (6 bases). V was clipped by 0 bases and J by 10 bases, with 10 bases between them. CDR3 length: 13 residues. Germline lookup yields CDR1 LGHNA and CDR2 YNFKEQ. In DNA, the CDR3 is TGTGCCAGCAGCCAAGATAAGGGGAGGGAGCAGTTCTTC. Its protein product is CASSQDKGREQFF.

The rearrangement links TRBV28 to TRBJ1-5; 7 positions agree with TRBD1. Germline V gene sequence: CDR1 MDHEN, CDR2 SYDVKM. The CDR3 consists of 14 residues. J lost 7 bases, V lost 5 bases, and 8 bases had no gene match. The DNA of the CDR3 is TGTGCCAGCAGTCAAGACAGGGCGGAGCAGCCCCAGCATTTT. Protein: CASSQDRAEQPQHF.

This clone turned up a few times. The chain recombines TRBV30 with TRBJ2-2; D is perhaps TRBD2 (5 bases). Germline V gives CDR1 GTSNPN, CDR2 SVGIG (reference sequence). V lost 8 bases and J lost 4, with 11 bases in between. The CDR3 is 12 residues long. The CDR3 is CAGLGSTGELFF. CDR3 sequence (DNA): TGTGCCGGCTTGGGGAGCACCGGGGAGCTGTTTTTT.

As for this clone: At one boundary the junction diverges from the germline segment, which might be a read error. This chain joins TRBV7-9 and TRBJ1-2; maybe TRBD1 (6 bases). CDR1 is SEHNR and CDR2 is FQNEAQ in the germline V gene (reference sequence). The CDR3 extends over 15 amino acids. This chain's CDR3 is CSSSWGDQGNYGYTF. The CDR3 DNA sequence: TGTTCCAGCAGCTGGGGAGACCAGGGGAACTATGGCTACACCTTC.

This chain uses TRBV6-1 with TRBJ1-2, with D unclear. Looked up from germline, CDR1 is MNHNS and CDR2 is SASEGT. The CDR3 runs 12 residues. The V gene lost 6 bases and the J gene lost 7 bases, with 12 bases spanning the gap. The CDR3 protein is CASRDGRSGYTF. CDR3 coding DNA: TGTGCCAGCAGAGACGGGAGGAGTGGCTACACCTTC.